The 24 T cell receptor beta chains listed next were all sequenced from one sample in a study of blood T cell repertoires in COVID-19. The data were produced by immunoSEQ multiplex PCR, yet TCRdb's version contains in-frame clones alone and is incomplete. The sample carries 100,000 to 150,000 clones, about 89% recorded once. The sequenced material came from peripheral blood. The receptors were gathered from a woman in her seventies with COVID-19, enrolled during active disease.

This clone was counted a few times. The rearrangement links TRBV28 to TRBJ2-1, with TRBD2 matching over 10 bases. Germline lookup yields CDR1 MDHEN and CDR2 SYDVKM. This CDR3 has 20 amino acids. V shed 5 bases and J 5 bases; nucleotides not matched to a gene: 21. The CDR3 sequence is CASSLLAGGQGNLNNNEQFF. CDR3 sequence (DNA): TGTGCCAGCAGTCTTTTAGCGGGGGGCCAGGGGAATCTAAATAACAATGAGCAGTTCTTC.

In DNA, the CDR3 is TGTGCCAGCAGCCTTCCGGGACAGGGTTTTTTTTTAAGGAATGAGCAGTTCTTC. This encodes CASSLPGQGFFLRNEQFF. The chain employs TRBV3-1 (or the pseudogene TRBV3-2) and TRBJ2-1, with TRBD1 identical over 9 bases. The CDR3 is made up of 18 amino acids. Trimming removed 4 bases from V and 7 bases from J; junction bases left unmatched: 17. The germline gives CDR1 LGHDT, CDR2 YNNKEL (reference sequence).

This clone was counted once. The chain combines TRBV19 with TRBJ1-1; 10 nucleotides line up with TRBD1. Germline CDR1 LNHDA, CDR2 SQIVND (reference sequence). This CDR3 has 15 residues. The V gene end was trimmed by 1 base and the J gene end by 3 bases; junction bases not matched to a gene: 2. The CDR3 region has the DNA TGTGCCAGTAGTATAGTGACAGGGGGCTACACTGAAGCTTTCTTT. It codes for CASSIVTGGYTEAFF.

The CDR3 region is CASSISHQGDYGYTF. CDR3 nucleotide sequence: TGTGCCAGTAGTATAAGCCACCAGGGGGACTATGGCTACACCTTC. V and J are TRBV19 and TRBJ1-2, with TRBD1 matching over 7 bases. V dropped 2 bases and J dropped 3; count of bases not matched to a gene: 6. The germline gives CDR1 LNHDA, CDR2 SQIVND (reference sequence). This CDR3 has 15 amino acids.

This clone was detected a few times. J is TRBJ1-1 and V is TRBV6-5; 10 bases line up with TRBD1. CDR3 length: 13 residues. V lost 5 bases and J lost 7; bases outside the gene matches: 4. CDR1 and CDR2 from the germline V gene are MNHEY and SVGAGI. The CDR3 DNA follows: TGTGCCAGCAGTCTGGGACAGGGGCGTGAAGCTTTCTTT. Amino acid sequence: CASSLGQGREAFF.

The DNA for the CDR3 is TGCGCCAGCAGCCACGCATGGGGACAGAGCCCCTACAATGAGCAGTTCTTC. It codes for CASSHAWGQSPYNEQFF. The chain combines TRBV4-1 with TRBJ2-1, with 7 bases aligning to TRBD1. This CDR3 has 17 amino acids. Germline CDR1 is MGHRA and CDR2 is YSYEKL. Trimming at V came to 3 bases and at J to 2 bases, leaving 10 bases not matched to a gene.

The chain combines TRBV7-9 with TRBJ1-3; TRBD1 might be the D (6 bases). Trimming removed 1 base at V and 7 bases at J, with 8 bases between. CDR1 and CDR2 (germline): SEHNR, FQNEAQ (reference sequence). This CDR3 contains 13 residues. The CDR3 loop reads CASSLEQGNTIYF. CDR3 coding DNA: TGTGCCAGCAGCTTAGAGCAGGGGAACACCATATATTTT.

The chain uses TRBV24-1 and TRBJ2-1, with D possibly being TRBD2 (6 bases). Trimming left V 6 bases short and J 1 base short, with 12 bases between. Germline V gives CDR1 KGHDR, CDR2 SFDVKD. The CDR3 has 15 amino acids. CDR3 region: CATSPASESYNEQFF. The CDR3 DNA sequence: TGTGCCACCAGTCCCGCTAGCGAGTCCTACAATGAGCAGTTCTTC.

This clone was picked up one time. The chain combines TRBV19 with TRBJ2-3; 12 bases line up with TRBD1. The CDR3 totals 14 residues. CDR1 and CDR2 (germline): LNHDA, SQIVND (reference sequence). Trimming removed 6 bases from V and 2 bases from J; junction bases left unmatched: 0. DNA for the CDR3: TGTGCCAGTAGGGGACAGGGGGCCACAGATACGCAGTATTTT. Its translation: CASRGQGATDTQYF.

CDR3 sequence: CASSLQNDRGLGYTF. The CDR3, as DNA: TGTGCCAGCAGCCTCCAAAACGACAGGGGGCTTGGCTACACCTTC. The chain links TRBV5-4 to TRBJ1-2, with 10 bases fitting TRBD1. This CDR3 is 15 amino acids long. The junction had 10 bases not matched to a gene; V was cut back by 4 bases and J by 7 bases. The germline V gene encodes CDR1 SGHNT and CDR2 YYREEE (reference sequence).

This chain connects TRBV5-1 to TRBJ1-1; a possible D gene is TRBD1 (6 bases). Germline-derived CDR1 and CDR2 are SGHRS and YFSETQ. This CDR3 spans 16 amino acids. V lost 0 bases and J lost 0, with 12 bases in between. The CDR3 region is CASSLARRDMNTEAFF. The CDR3, as DNA: TGCGCCAGCAGCTTGGCCCGCAGGGACATGAACACTGAAGCTTTCTTT.

This clone occurred once. The chain combines TRBV11-1 with TRBJ2-2; the match to TRBD1 covers 7 bases. This CDR3 is 14 amino acids long. Losses at the gene ends were 3 bases for V and 6 bases for J; bases not matched to a gene: 4. Germline loops: CDR1 SGHAT, CDR2 FQDESV (reference sequence). Written as DNA, the CDR3 is TGTGCCAGCAGCTTCAACAGGGGTCCCGGGGAGCTGTTTTTT. Translating gives CASSFNRGPGELFF.

This clone was recorded once. V gene TRBV5-6 combines with J gene TRBJ2-7; D is unclear. V was pared by 4 bases and J by 0 bases, with 8 bases between. This CDR3 region has 13 residues. Germline CDR1 is SGHDT and CDR2 is YYEEEE. This CDR3 is CASSPIYSYEQYF. DNA for the CDR3: TGTGCCAGCAGCCCGATCTACTCCTACGAGCAGTACTTC.

The genes are TRBV18 and TRBJ2-7; 7 bases are shared with TRBD1. After removal of 0 bases from V and 4 bases from J, the junction contained 3 bases not matched to a gene. The CDR3 loop spans 14 amino acids. CDR1 KGHSH and CDR2 LQKENI come from the germline V gene. The DNA of the CDR3 is TGTGCCAGCTCACCACCGGACAGGAGGTACGAGCAGTACTTC. Protein: CASSPPDRRYEQYF.

The CDR3 protein is CASSLAAGVDEQFF. CDR3 nucleotide sequence: TGTGCCAGCAGCTTAGCCGCGGGTGTGGATGAGCAGTTCTTC. The chain couples TRBV11-3 to TRBJ2-1, with a possible D match to TRBD2 (5 bases). Germline CDR1 SGHNT, CDR2 YENEEA. V dropped 1 base and J dropped 8 bases, with 12 bases sitting between them. CDR3 length: 14 amino acids.

The chain carries TRBV11-2 and TRBJ1-3, with D possibly TRBD1 on 5 matching bases. V lost 5 bases and J 2 bases, leaving 10 bases between the germline ends. The CDR3 length is 14 residues. From germline, CDR1 is SGHAT and CDR2 FQNNGV. CDR3 loop: CASSKQEPGNTIYF. The DNA for the CDR3 is TGTGCCAGCAGCAAACAGGAACCTGGAAACACCATATATTTT.

This clone was recorded once. Written as DNA, the CDR3 is TGTGCCAGCAGCCCTGGCGGCAGGGCTAGGGGTCAGCCCCAGCATTTT. This sequence encodes CASSPGGRARGQPQHF. The genes are TRBV7-2 and TRBJ1-5; tentative D call: TRBD1 (5 bases). The CDR3 loop spans 16 amino acids. The germline V and J ends were trimmed by 5 bases and 6 bases, with 20 bases remaining between them. The germline gives CDR1 SGHTA, CDR2 FQGNSA.

V usage is TRBV6-5 and J usage is TRBJ1-2, with D possibly TRBD1 on 6 matching bases. Between the trimmed V and J ends, which lost 6 bases and 8 bases, there was a span of 10 bases. This CDR3 has 11 residues. CDR1 and CDR2 (germline): MNHEY, SVGAGI. The CDR3 spells CASRNRAGYTF. CDR3 nucleotide sequence: TGTGCCAGCAGGAACAGGGCAGGCTACACCTTC.

The rearrangement uses TRBV7-9 and TRBJ2-3; D not resolved. Germline V gene data show CDR1 as SEHNR and CDR2 as FQNEAQ (reference sequence). The V gene lost 4 bases and the J gene lost 2 bases, with 4 bases spanning the gap. This CDR3 is built from 12 residues. The CDR3 DNA follows: TGTGCCAGCAGCTCCATCACAGATACGCAGTATTTT. Its translation: CASSSITDTQYF.

The chain combines TRBV19 with TRBJ2-5, with 14 positions matching TRBD2. Germline assignment: CDR1 LNHDA and CDR2 SQIVND (reference sequence). This CDR3 is 16 amino acids long. Trimming removed 7 bases from V and 5 bases from J; junction bases left unmatched: 9. CDR3 DNA sequence: TGTGCCAGTACCCAGACTAGCGGGGGGGCTTTTGAGACCCAGTACTTC. Amino acid sequence: CASTQTSGGAFETQYF.

The chain carries TRBV7-8 and TRBJ2-1, with 8 bases that match TRBD2. The germline V gene encodes CDR1 SGHVS and CDR2 FQNEAQ. The CDR3 loop spans 16 amino acids. With V trimmed by 6 bases and J by 5 bases, 12 bases remained unmatched. CDR3 in amino acids: CASRSRWSGGNNEQFF. DNA of the CDR3: TGTGCCAGCAGGTCTAGGTGGAGCGGGGGTAACAATGAGCAGTTCTTC. The full variable domain, in which reference TRBV7-8 and TRBJ2-1 provide the parts outside the CDR3, is GAGVSQSPRYKVAKRGQDVALRCDPISGHVSLFWYQQALGQGPEFLTYFQNEAQLDKSGLPSDRFFAERPEGSVSTLKIQRTQQEDSAVYLCASRSRWSGGNNEQFFGPGTRLTVL.

This chain uses TRBV18 with TRBJ2-1; 8 bases map to TRBD1. The CDR3 extends over 15 amino acids. Germline values: CDR1 KGHSH, CDR2 LQKENI. The V and J ends lost 1 base and 4 bases, in that order; junction bases with no gene match: 3. The CDR3 protein is CASSPLTGVYNEQFF. DNA for the CDR3: TGTGCCAGCTCACCACTGACAGGGGTTTACAATGAGCAGTTCTTC.

This rearrangement joins TRBV19 to TRBJ1-1; D is unclear. Between the trimmed V and J ends, which lost 5 bases and 2 bases, there was a span of 15 bases. The CDR3 has 15 residues. Germline loops: CDR1 LNHDA, CDR2 SQIVND (reference sequence). CDR3 coding DNA: TGTGCCAGTAGTGCCTCGGTTGCGATAAACACTGAAGCTTTCTTT. Its translation is CASSASVAINTEAFF.

The sample holds a few counts of this clone. The chain carries TRBV9 and TRBJ1-1, with 8 bases lining up with TRBD1. J was trimmed by 4 bases and V by 3 bases; bases with no gene match: 5. CDR3 length equals 14 residues. Germline CDR1 is SGDLS and CDR2 is YYNGEE. CDR3 protein: CASSARGPSTEAFF. The DNA for the CDR3 is TGTGCCAGCAGCGCCAGGGGGCCGAGCACTGAAGCTTTCTTT.